The clone carrying this T cell receptor beta chain was detected once. Its antigen is unknown. Germline-derived CDR1 and CDR2 are SGHRS and YFSETQ. The junction had 8 bases not matched to a gene; V was cut back by 2 bases and J by 5 bases. The CDR3 is 15 amino acids. As to time point: peripheral blood 6 weeks after treatment start. A total of 1 to 8 samples per patient were collected pretreatment and on-treatment. These data belong to a study of PD-L1 blockade in urothelial cancer. Study background: Bladder-origin urothelial cancer in males described about 90% of the 29 patients. Analyzed time points were 3 weeks (second dose) and 6 weeks after therapy began.

Study-level results: Those with durable benefit had larger increases in tumor-associated blood clones at 3 weeks.

Here immunoSEQ multiplex PCR was the method, and the copy in TCRdb shows in-frame clones only, minus some. In the table there are about 120,000 clones, 86% of which are singletons. The gene calls are TRBV5-1 and TRBJ2-5, with TRBD2 matching over 8 bases. The sample was PBMCs, taken around atezolizumab (anti-PD-L1) treatment. The TCR originated in a man aged 50-60 years with urothelial cancer. The CDR3 nucleotides read TGCGCCAGCAGCTTAGGCAGCGGGGGTGGGGAGACCCAGTACTTC. Encoded protein: CASSLGSGGGETQYF. The full variable domain, its missing parts supplied by reference TRBV5-1 and TRBJ2-5, is KAGVTQTPRYLIKTRGQQVTLSCSPISGHRSVSWYQQTPGQGLQFLFEYFSETQRNKGNFPGRFSGRQFSNSRSEMNVSTLELGDSALYLCASSLGSGGGETQYFGPGTRLLVL.